Listed below are T cell receptor beta chains from one sample, sequenced in a study of vaccination and CD4 T cells after COVID-19. TCRdb reprocessed the PCR reads via MiXCR and lists one record per CDR3 protein. The table has 9,900 or so distinct CDR3 sequences, around 32% seen once. These TCRs' antigens remain unknown. Material for sequencing was CD4+ T cells from blood, cultured in vitro. The origin of the receptors is a human donor in good health. CDR3s include the opening cysteine and the closing phenylalanine or tryptophan. The D gene is left open where the match is weak. A clone size is listed for some rows: how often the clone was seen (once, few, many), or a class if it is expanded.

J gene | D gene | clone size | V gene | CDR3 length | CDR3 protein | CDR3 DNA
TRBJ2-1 | NA | few | TRBV20-1 | 16 | CSARDLGPSSYNEQFF | TGCAGTGCTAGGGACTTGGGTCCTAGCTCCTACAATGAGCAGTTCTTC
TRBJ2-7 | TRBD2 | NA | TRBV6-1 | 15 | CASGAGGTSSYEQYF | TGTGCCAGCGGGGCGGGGGGCACGAGCTCCTACGAGCAGTACTTC
TRBJ1-2 | TRBD1 | NA | TRBV28 | 13 | CANSLPDRVRYTF | TGTGCCAACAGCCTACCGGACAGGGTACGCTACACCTTC
TRBJ2-7 | TRBD1 | NA | TRBV5-1 | 13 | CASSIDRVYEQYF | TGCGCCAGCAGCATAGACAGGGTCTACGAGCAGTACTTC
TRBJ2-2 | NA | NA | TRBV20-1 | 15 | CSARDGGWGSGELFF | TGCAGTGCTAGGGATGGGGGCTGGGGTAGCGGGGAGCTGTTTTTT
TRBJ2-5 | NA | NA | TRBV7-2 | 12 | CASSAGGGTQYF | TGTGCCAGCAGCGCTGGGGGAGGGACCCAGTACTTC
TRBJ1-4 | NA | NA | TRBV7-2 | 14 | CASSRGGVREKLFF | TGTGCCAGCAGCAGAGGGGGGGTGAGGGAAAAACTGTTTTTT
TRBJ2-2 | TRBD1 | NA | TRBV11-3 | 15 | CANKGAGGEAGELFF | TGTGCCAACAAGGGGGCAGGGGGCGAGGCCGGGGAGCTGTTTTTT
TRBJ2-3 | TRBD1 | few | TRBV10-3 | 15 | CAIRKGQGLGDTQYF | TGTGCCATCAGGAAGGGACAGGGCTTGGGAGATACGCAGTATTTT
TRBJ1-2 | NA | few | TRBV14 | 14 | CASSQDSTGHGYTF | TGTGCCAGCAGCCAAGATAGTACGGGTCATGGCTACACCTTC
TRBJ1-1 | NA | NA | TRBV6-1 | 15 | CASIRARVGNTEAFF | TGTGCCAGCATTAGGGCCCGAGTCGGGAACACTGAAGCTTTCTTT
TRBJ2-2 | NA | NA | TRBV10-3 | 14 | CAIPGPGITGELFF | TGTGCCATCCCGGGCCCTGGGATTACCGGGGAGCTGTTTTTT
TRBJ2-3 | NA | NA | TRBV6-1 | 14 | CASSPPGSTDTQYF | TGTGCCAGCAGTCCTCCGGGCTCCACAGATACGCAGTATTTT
TRBJ1-1 | NA | once | TRBV9 | 11 | CASRPGARAFF | TGTGCCAGCCGACCAGGGGCTCGAGCTTTCTTT
TRBJ1-6 | TRBD1 | NA | TRBV4-3 | 17 | CASSQDPGQGVNSPLHF | TGCGCCAGCAGCCAAGACCCAGGACAGGGTGTCAATTCACCCCTCCACTTT